The 8 T cell receptor beta chains reported below all come from one sample, sequenced in a study of graft-versus-host responses after intestinal transplantation. Data came from immunoSEQ multiplex PCR; TCRdb stores just in-frame clones and leaves some out. This table holds 95,000 to 110,000 clones, roughly 87% found once. Their antigens are not known. The sequenced sample was unstimulated CD4+ T cells sorted from spleen or lymph node cells, obtained before transplant. These TCRs come from a human donor who was the organ donor for an intestinal transplant.

The V and J genes are TRBV2 and TRBJ1-4; D ambiguous. V was pared by 2 bases and J by 4 bases, with 8 bases between. CDR3 size: 14 residues. The germline gives CDR1 SNHLY, CDR2 FYNNEI. CDR3 region: CASSERRINEKLFF. CDR3 in DNA: TGTGCCAGCAGTGAAAGACGGATTAATGAAAAACTGTTTTTT. The full variable domain, in which reference TRBV2 and TRBJ1-4 provide the parts outside the CDR3, is EPEVTQTPSHQVTQMGQEVILRCVPISNHLYFYWYRQILGQKVEFLVSFYNNEISEKSEIFDDQFSVERPDGSNFTLKIRSTKLEDSAMYFCASSERRINEKLFFGSGTQLSVL.

V and J are TRBV5-4 and TRBJ2-5, with 8 bases fitting TRBD2. The germline V gene encodes CDR1 SGHNT and CDR2 YYREEE (reference sequence). The ends lost 4 bases at V and 5 bases at J; junction bases unmatched: 4. The CDR3 covers 13 residues. The CDR3 region has the DNA TGTGCCAGCAGCCCCGGGGGGGTGGAGACCCAGTACTTC. Translation: CASSPGGVETQYF.

The CDR3 region has the DNA TGTGCCAGCAGTGAATTCGGCATTGGAACCTATGGCTACACCTTC. Encoded protein: CASSEFGIGTYGYTF. The chain combines TRBV2 with TRBJ1-2, with D unresolved. The CDR3 runs 15 residues. Between the trimmed V and J ends, which lost 2 bases and 4 bases, there was a span of 14 bases. The germline V gene has CDR1 SNHLY and CDR2 FYNNEI.

The rearrangement joins TRBV10-1 to TRBJ1-2; weak D call: TRBD1 (6 bases). This CDR3 comprises 13 residues. Germline assignment: CDR1 WNHNN and CDR2 SYGVQD (reference sequence). V was shortened by 0 bases and J by 7 bases, with 9 bases between the two germline ends. CDR3 DNA: TGCGCCAGCAGTGAGTCGGGGGGCCTTGGCTACACCTTC. Its translation: CASSESGGLGYTF.

The table lists this clone with a few counts. The J gene is TRBJ2-2, the V gene TRBV7-9; D possibly corresponds to TRBD2 (6 bases). CDR3 length: 14 amino acids. Germline loops: CDR1 SEHNR, CDR2 FQNEAQ (reference sequence). V lost 5 bases and J lost 3, with 10 bases in between. CDR3 sequence: CASSITSYTGELFF. The CDR3 bases are TGTGCCAGCAGCATAACTAGCTACACCGGGGAGCTGTTTTTT.

This sequence joins TRBV7-2 and TRBJ1-2; 10 bases are a match to TRBD1. The V gene's germline CDR1 is SGHTA and CDR2 FQGNSA. Trimming removed 1 base from V and 3 bases from J; junction bases left unmatched: 8. CDR3 length: 17 amino acids. CDR3 region: CASSLGPGQGSDYGYTF. The CDR3 region has the DNA TGTGCCAGCAGCTTAGGGCCGGGACAGGGGTCCGACTATGGCTACACCTTC. Supplemented by reference TRBV7-2 and TRBJ1-2, the full variable domain reads GAGVSQSPSNKVTEKGKDVELRCDPISGHTALYWYRQSLGQGLEFLIYFQGNSAPDKSGLPSDRFSAERTGGSVSTLTIQRTQQEDSAVYLCASSLGPGQGSDYGYTFGSGTRLTVV.

The chain joins TRBV7-9 to TRBJ2-3; possible D gene TRBD1, 7 bases. Trimming removed 4 bases from V and 0 bases from J, with 23 bases in between. CDR3 length: 19 residues. Germline V lookup: CDR1 SEHNR, CDR2 FQNEAQ (reference sequence). CDR3 loop: CASSSPGQFSGTSTDTQYF. The CDR3 DNA reads TGTGCCAGCAGCTCCCCGGGACAGTTTAGCGGAACTAGCACAGATACGCAGTATTTT.

This chain uses TRBV19 with TRBJ1-5; D gene uncertain. V gave up 1 base and J gave up 0 bases, with 7 bases separating them. This CDR3 contains 15 residues. Germline V gene data show CDR1 as LNHDA and CDR2 as SQIVND (reference sequence). The CDR3 loop is CASSIGDVSNQPQHF. The CDR3 DNA reads as TGTGCCAGTAGTATAGGAGATGTTAGCAATCAGCCCCAGCATTTT.